A selection of T cell receptor beta chains follows, all from one sample in a study of early T cells in non-severe SARS-CoV-2 infection. TCRdb analysed the 5' RACE reads with MiXCR anew, one entry per CDR3 protein. This table holds around 88,000 distinct CDR3 sequences, about 15% found once. Source material: whole blood. These receptors all stem from an adult who was a healthcare worker with PCR-confirmed SARS-CoV-2 infection or an uninfected control (not recorded which). Each CDR3 is given with its conserved first and last residue. D genes are given only for firm matches. Clone size appears in some rows only: once, few, many, or a class for an expanded clone.

J	size	D	V	CDR3	DNA
TRBJ2-3	few	TRBD2	TRBV5-1	CASSMSTAGVNTDTQYF	TGCGCCAGCAGTATGTCTACCGCGGGAGTGAACACAGATACGCAGTATTTT
TRBJ2-1	.	TRBD2	TRBV28	CASSLFSGGEQFF	TGTGCCAGCAGTTTATTCTCGGGGGGTGAGCAGTTCTTC
TRBJ1-1	.	TRBD1	TRBV7-2	CASSPRTGQGNMNTEAFF	TGTGCCAGCAGCCCCCGGACCGGACAGGGGAACATGAACACTGAAGCTTTCTTT
TRBJ2-7	.	.	TRBV5-1	CASSLGQDSSYEQYF	TGCGCCAGCAGCTTGGGACAGGATAGCTCCTACGAGCAGTACTTC
TRBJ1-1	.	.	TRBV11-2	CASSSQGGFGTEAFF	TGTGCCAGCAGCTCACAGGGCGGGTTTGGCACTGAAGCTTTCTTT
TRBJ2-7	.	TRBD2	TRBV5-6	CASSLGGSVQYF	TGTGCCAGCAGCTTGGGCGGGAGTGTGCAGTACTTC
TRBJ2-7	.	.	TRBV4-1	CASSQEPNEQYF	TGCGCCAGCAGCCAAGAACCGAACGAGCAGTACTTC
TRBJ2-5	few	.	TRBV7-9	CASSLRGTQYF	TGTGCCAGCAGCTTACGTGGGACCCAGTACTTC
TRBJ2-7	.	.	TRBV15	CATSRAGEISYEQYF	TGTGCCACCAGCAGAGCGGGGGAAATCTCCTACGAGCAGTACTTC
TRBJ2-1	few	TRBD2	TRBV4-2	CASSQQVTGTSGQNEQFF	TGTGCCAGCAGCCAGCAGGTTACCGGGACTAGCGGGCAAAATGAGCAGTTCTTC
TRBJ2-1	few	TRBD2	TRBV29-1	CSVEAGGPSHEQFF	TGCAGCGTTGAGGCGGGAGGGCCGTCCCATGAGCAGTTCTTC
TRBJ2-7	.	.	TRBV12-3/TRBV12-4	CASSLLQSSYEQYF	TGTGCCAGCAGTTTATTACAGAGCTCCTACGAGCAGTACTTC
TRBJ2-7	few	.	TRBV27	CASSSWTIRGYEQYF	TGTGCCAGCAGTTCCTGGACAATTCGGGGCTACGAGCAGTACTTC
TRBJ2-1	few	.	TRBV3-1	CASSQVTGAVPYNEQFF	TGTGCCAGCAGCCAAGTAACGGGAGCGGTACCCTACAATGAGCAGTTCTTC
TRBJ1-1	.	.	TRBV20-1	CSARGRNTEAFF	TGCAGTGCTAGGGGGAGAAACACTGAAGCTTTCTTT
TRBJ2-7	.	.	TRBV7-8	CASSRLRDPQYF	TGTGCCAGCAGCCGGCTACGGGATCCGCAGTACTTC
TRBJ2-1	few	.	TRBV28	CASSLSWGHNEQFF	TGTGCCAGCAGTTTGTCCTGGGGCCACAATGAGCAGTTCTTC
TRBJ2-3	many	.	TRBV20-1	CSVTSPEAMSTDTQYF	TGCAGTGTAACCAGTCCTGAGGCTATGAGCACAGATACGCAGTATTTT
TRBJ1-2	.	.	TRBV3-2	CASSRTGGPNYGYTF	TGTGCCAGCAGCCGAACGGGAGGCCCTAACTATGGCTACACCTTC
TRBJ2-7	.	.	TRBV29-1	CSAGVGGSHEQYF	TGCAGCGCGGGGGTCGGAGGGTCCCACGAGCAGTACTTC
TRBJ2-1	.	.	TRBV19	CACSMMGGDEQFF	TGTGCCTGTAGTATGATGGGCGGCGATGAGCAGTTCTTC
TRBJ1-2	.	.	TRBV6-5	CASSLGATHGYTF	TGTGCCAGCAGTCTCGGGGCGACCCATGGCTACACCTTC
TRBJ2-2	.	TRBD2	TRBV10-2	CATPTSGRSTGELFF	TGCGCCACCCCCACTAGCGGGAGGTCCACCGGGGAGCTGTTTTTT
TRBJ2-7	few	.	TRBV27	CASSLHPSGYEQYF	TGTGCCAGCAGTTTACACCCAAGCGGCTACGAGCAGTACTTC
TRBJ1-2	few	.	TRBV12-3/TRBV12-4	CASSTPLVNYGYTF	TGTGCCAGCAGTACCCCCCTAGTTAACTATGGCTACACCTTC
TRBJ1-5	few	.	TRBV19	CASSIGQANQPQHF	TGTGCCAGTAGTATCGGGCAGGCCAATCAGCCCCAGCATTTT
TRBJ1-1	few	.	TRBV4-1	CASSQDLGHLNTEAFF	TGCGCCAGCAGCCAAGATCTAGGGCACTTGAACACTGAAGCTTTCTTT
TRBJ1-6	few	TRBD1	TRBV24-1	CAAGDSLNSPLHF	TGTGCCGCAGGGGACAGCCTGAATTCACCCCTCCACTTT
TRBJ2-4	.	.	TRBV29-1	CSVKGPAKNIQYF	TGCAGCGTTAAAGGGCCAGCCAAAAACATTCAGTACTTC